The 19 T cell receptor beta chains presented below share a single source sample, sequenced in a study of shared clonotypes between healthy human individuals. Here immunoSEQ multiplex PCR was the method, and the copy in TCRdb shows in-frame clones only, minus some. The sample lists 2 million to 2.5 million clones; roughly 93% were seen once. The specimen was naive CD4+ T cells from PBMCs. Described subset: CD45RA+ positively selected. The source of these receptors is a young man in good health. Some clones in this sample may be carry-over from other donors' samples.

The rearrangement links TRBV5-1 to TRBJ2-1; 10 bases map to TRBD2. With V trimmed by 4 bases and J by 8 bases, 9 bases remained unmatched. The CDR3 has 15 residues. Germline loops: CDR1 SGHRS, CDR2 YFSETQ. As DNA, the CDR3 is TGCGCCAGCAGCCCCGGGACTAGCGTCTTCCATGAGCAGTTCTTC. Translation: CASSPGTSVFHEQFF.

This clone was seen a few times. The chain is built from TRBV29-1 and TRBJ1-4, with a weak D call TRBD1 (5 bases). The CDR3 is made up of 11 amino acids. Trimming took off 3 bases at V and 8 bases at J, with 7 bases between the two ends. Germline V gives CDR1 SQVTM, CDR2 ANQGSEA. CDR3 nucleotides: TGCAGCGTTGAGGGGACGGAAAAACTGTTTTTT. It encodes CSVEGTEKLFF.

The rearrangement links TRBV5-6 to TRBJ1-3, with TRBD1 as a possible D gene (5 bases). The V and J ends lost 1 base and 4 bases respectively, with 6 bases between them. The CDR3 length is 13 residues. Germline CDR1 is SGHDT and CDR2 is YYEEEE. The CDR3 DNA reads as TGTGCCAGCAGCTTGCAGGGAGGAAACACCATATATTTT. Translating gives CASSLQGGNTIYF.

The chain couples TRBV15 to TRBJ1-2; D gene uncertain. The CDR3 has 12 amino acids. The V and J ends lost 1 base and 5 bases respectively, with 5 bases between them. In germline, CDR1 is LNHNV, CDR2 YYDKDF (reference sequence). This CDR3 is CATSRGGYGYTF. CDR3 DNA sequence: TGTGCCACCAGCAGAGGAGGGTATGGCTACACCTTC.

Of note for this clone: The sample has other DNA sequences that encode this CDR3 too. The chain links TRBV27 to TRBJ1-1; D possibly corresponds to TRBD1 (5 bases). The CDR3 spans 13 residues. V shed 2 bases and J shed 3 bases, with 7 bases lying between them. Germline CDR1 reads MNHEY; CDR2 reads SMNVEV (reference sequence). This chain's CDR3 is CASSLSRDTEAFF. As DNA, the CDR3 is TGTGCCAGCAGTTTAAGCAGGGACACTGAAGCTTTCTTT.

A remark on this clone: Other DNA sequences in this specimen translate into the identical CDR3. This chain connects TRBV28 to TRBJ2-1; D ambiguous. Germline V CDR1 and CDR2: MDHEN, SYDVKM. The CDR3 consists of 12 residues. Trimming cost V 3 bases and J 8 bases, with 8 bases left between them. CDR3 bases: TGTGCCAGCAGTTTGTCGTTGGATGAGCAGTTCTTC. Protein: CASSLSLDEQFF. The full variable domain, in which reference TRBV28 and TRBJ2-1 provide the parts outside the CDR3, is DVKVTQSSRYLVKRTGEKVFLECVQDMDHENMFWYRQDPGLGLRLIYFSYDVKMKEKGDIPEGYSVSREKKERFSLILESASTNQTSMYLCASSLSLDEQFFGPGTRLTVL.

The chain combines TRBV5-1 with TRBJ2-1, with TRBD1 matching over 9 bases. The germline gives CDR1 SGHRS, CDR2 YFSETQ. This CDR3 has 15 residues. After removal of 3 bases from V and 7 bases from J, the junction contained 8 bases not matched to a gene. The CDR3 spells CASSSRTGVKNEQFF. CDR3 DNA: TGCGCCAGCAGCTCACGGACAGGGGTGAAGAATGAGCAGTTCTTC.

The chain combines TRBV25-1 with TRBJ2-2, with 9 bases matching TRBD2. The V and J ends lost 6 bases and 2 bases, in that order; junction bases with no gene match: 7. Germline CDR1 MGHDK, CDR2 SYGVNS. The CDR3 extends over 16 amino acids. The CDR3 sequence is CASSIAGGANTGELFF. The CDR3 coding sequence is TGTGCCAGCAGCATCGCGGGGGGGGCTAACACCGGGGAGCTGTTTTTT. The full variable domain, its missing parts supplied by reference TRBV25-1 and TRBJ2-2, is EADIYQTPRYLVIGTGKKITLECSQTMGHDKMYWYQQDPGMELHLIHYSYGVNSTEKGDLSSESTVSRIRTEHFPLTLESARPSHTSQYLCASSIAGGANTGELFFGEGSRLTVL.

The J gene is TRBJ1-6, the V gene TRBV30; D might be TRBD1 (6 bases). This CDR3 is 17 amino acids long. The germline V and J ends were trimmed by 4 bases and 0 bases, with 16 bases remaining between them. In germline, CDR1 is GTSNPN, CDR2 SVGIG (reference sequence). CDR3 region: CAWTLGALSSYNSPLHF. For the CDR3, the DNA is TGTGCCTGGACGTTGGGGGCCCTGAGCTCCTATAATTCACCCCTCCACTTT. Looking up the rest from reference TRBV30 and TRBJ1-6 gives the full variable domain: SQTIHQWPATLVQPVGSPLSLECTVEGTSNPNLYWYRQAAGRGLQLLFYSVGIGQISSEVPQNLSASRPQDRQFILSSKKLLLSDSGFYLCAWTLGALSSYNSPLHFGNGTRLTVT.

The chain employs TRBV18 and TRBJ1-3; possibly TRBD1 for D (5 bases). CDR1 is KGHSH, CDR2 LQKENI, per germline. V dropped 4 bases and J dropped 6 bases, with 19 bases sitting between them. The CDR3 extends over 16 amino acids. CDR3 coding DNA: TGTGCCAGCTCACTAACCCCGGACAAGGCCCTAAACACCATATATTTT. This encodes CASSLTPDKALNTIYF.

The chain uses TRBV7-9 and TRBJ1-3; 7 bases match TRBD1. The CDR3 runs to 18 residues. Germline assignment: CDR1 SEHNR and CDR2 FQNEAQ (reference sequence). V shed 6 bases and J 0 bases; nucleotides not matched to a gene: 14. The CDR3 DNA sequence: TGTGCCAGCAGTCATAACCGGGACAGCAGATACTCTGGAAACACCATATATTTT. Protein sequence: CASSHNRDSRYSGNTIYF.

This clone was picked up one time. The chain has TRBV5-1 and TRBJ2-7; 7 bases agree with TRBD2. The CDR3 is 15 residues long. The junction had 10 bases not matched to a gene; V was cut back by 5 bases and J by 2 bases. Germline values: CDR1 SGHRS, CDR2 YFSETQ. CDR3 amino acids: CASRGERETPYEQYF. For the CDR3, the DNA is TGCGCCAGCAGGGGGGAGCGGGAAACGCCCTACGAGCAGTACTTC.

The rearrangement links TRBV7-2 to TRBJ1-4, with 7 bases identical to TRBD1. The V gene's germline CDR1 is SGHTA and CDR2 FQGNSA. The CDR3 runs 13 residues. V lost 5 bases, J lost 7 bases, and 4 bases stayed unmatched. The CDR3: CASSVTGVEKLFF. CDR3 nucleotides: TGTGCCAGCAGCGTCACAGGGGTTGAAAAACTGTTTTTT. Variable domain in full (rest from reference TRBV7-2 and TRBJ1-4): GAGVSQSPSNKVTEKGKDVELRCDPISGHTALYWYRQSLGQGLEFLIYFQGNSAPDKSGLPSDRFSAERTGGSVSTLTIQRTQQEDSAVYLCASSVTGVEKLFFGSGTQLSVL.

V gene TRBV6-5 combines with J gene TRBJ1-1; no definite D call. There are 13 residues in the CDR3. Trimming removed 6 bases from V and 0 bases from J, with 8 bases in between. CDR1 is MNHEY and CDR2 is SVGAGI in the germline V gene. In DNA form, the CDR3 reads TGTGCCAGCAGCCGAATCGTGAACACTGAAGCTTTCTTT. Translated: CASSRIVNTEAFF.

Regarding this clone: This CDR3 is also generated by other DNA sequences in the sample. The gene calls are TRBV6-5 and TRBJ2-7; TRBD1 matches 9 bases. After removal of 5 bases from V and 3 bases from J, the junction contained 2 bases not matched to a gene. The CDR3 sequence is 13 residues long. The germline V gene has CDR1 MNHEY and CDR2 SVGAGI. This CDR3 reads CASSRDRVYEQYF. In nucleotides, the CDR3 is TGTGCCAGCAGTAGGGACAGGGTCTACGAGCAGTACTTC.

The V call is TRBV6-5, the J call TRBJ2-7; D might be TRBD1 (5 bases). Germline values: CDR1 MNHEY, CDR2 SVGAGI. V lost 2 bases and J 2 bases, leaving 10 bases between the germline ends. CDR3 size: 14 residues. The DNA for the CDR3 is TGTGCCAGCAGTTACCTGGGGCAGACCTACGAGCAGTACTTC. It codes for CASSYLGQTYEQYF.

The CDR3: CASKNTGAHEQFF. Written as DNA, the CDR3 is TGTGCCAGCAAAAACACAGGGGCCCATGAGCAGTTCTTC. The chain combines TRBV27 with TRBJ2-1; 7 bases agree with TRBD1. V trimming: 7 bases; J trimming: 8 bases; junction bases outside the gene matches: 8. The CDR3 runs to 13 residues. The germline gives CDR1 MNHEY, CDR2 SMNVEV (reference sequence).

V is TRBV5-4 and J is TRBJ2-1; 9 positions match TRBD2. Per germline, CDR1 SGHNT and CDR2 YYREEE (reference sequence). V was pared by 9 bases and J by 1 base, with 11 bases of the junction left unmatched. The CDR3 runs to 16 residues. The CDR3 nucleotides read TGTGCCACGGCTAGCGGGAAGGAGGTGTCCTACAATGAGCAGTTCTTC. It yields the protein CATASGKEVSYNEQFF. Drawing the rest from reference TRBV5-4 and TRBJ2-1, the complete variable domain is ETGVTQSPTHLIKTRGQQVTLRCSSQSGHNTVSWYQQALGQGPQFIFQYYREEENGRGNFPPRFSGLQFPNYSSELNVNALELDDSALYLCATASGKEVSYNEQFFGPGTRLTVL.

The chain joins TRBV30 to TRBJ2-2; no clear D gene. CDR3 length: 15 amino acids. The germline CDR1 and CDR2 sequences are GTSNPN and SVGIG (reference sequence). Trimming stripped 8 bases from V and 1 base from J, with 17 bases between. CDR3 DNA sequence: TGTGCCAGCGAGACCGGCGGAAAGAACACCGGGGAGCTGTTTTTT. Its protein product is CASETGGKNTGELFF.